The sequence of this T cell receptor beta chain was determined in a study of cytomegalovirus exposure and HLA in healthy donors. Study-wide points: In a later analysis, at a false discovery rate of 0.05, over 15,000 TCR beta sequences were associated with HLA alleles. Certain sequence variants were highly shared and formed a cluster, and this cluster was likely a sequencing artifact.

About this clone: Its antigen is unidentified.

This CDR3 contains 15 residues. Germline CDR1 and CDR2: LNHDA and SQIVND (reference sequence). The junction had 5 bases not matched to a gene; V was cut back by 3 bases and J by 1 base. When sampled, the donors appeared nominally healthy, though they likely had unrecorded immune exposures. The PCR contained 60 Vbeta and 13 Jbeta primers. TCRdb's table, derived via immunoSEQ multiplex PCR, lists solely in-frame clones and lacks some. Its listing shows about 200,000 clones. Sequenced material: PBMCs. This clonotype originated in a boy between 10 and 17 years old in good health and CMV-seronegative. This chain connects TRBV19 to TRBJ1-2; 7 bases agree with TRBD1. DNA for the CDR3: TGTGCCAGTAGTATTACCAGGGGGAGTAACTATGGCTACACCTTC. This gives the protein CASSITRGSNYGYTF.